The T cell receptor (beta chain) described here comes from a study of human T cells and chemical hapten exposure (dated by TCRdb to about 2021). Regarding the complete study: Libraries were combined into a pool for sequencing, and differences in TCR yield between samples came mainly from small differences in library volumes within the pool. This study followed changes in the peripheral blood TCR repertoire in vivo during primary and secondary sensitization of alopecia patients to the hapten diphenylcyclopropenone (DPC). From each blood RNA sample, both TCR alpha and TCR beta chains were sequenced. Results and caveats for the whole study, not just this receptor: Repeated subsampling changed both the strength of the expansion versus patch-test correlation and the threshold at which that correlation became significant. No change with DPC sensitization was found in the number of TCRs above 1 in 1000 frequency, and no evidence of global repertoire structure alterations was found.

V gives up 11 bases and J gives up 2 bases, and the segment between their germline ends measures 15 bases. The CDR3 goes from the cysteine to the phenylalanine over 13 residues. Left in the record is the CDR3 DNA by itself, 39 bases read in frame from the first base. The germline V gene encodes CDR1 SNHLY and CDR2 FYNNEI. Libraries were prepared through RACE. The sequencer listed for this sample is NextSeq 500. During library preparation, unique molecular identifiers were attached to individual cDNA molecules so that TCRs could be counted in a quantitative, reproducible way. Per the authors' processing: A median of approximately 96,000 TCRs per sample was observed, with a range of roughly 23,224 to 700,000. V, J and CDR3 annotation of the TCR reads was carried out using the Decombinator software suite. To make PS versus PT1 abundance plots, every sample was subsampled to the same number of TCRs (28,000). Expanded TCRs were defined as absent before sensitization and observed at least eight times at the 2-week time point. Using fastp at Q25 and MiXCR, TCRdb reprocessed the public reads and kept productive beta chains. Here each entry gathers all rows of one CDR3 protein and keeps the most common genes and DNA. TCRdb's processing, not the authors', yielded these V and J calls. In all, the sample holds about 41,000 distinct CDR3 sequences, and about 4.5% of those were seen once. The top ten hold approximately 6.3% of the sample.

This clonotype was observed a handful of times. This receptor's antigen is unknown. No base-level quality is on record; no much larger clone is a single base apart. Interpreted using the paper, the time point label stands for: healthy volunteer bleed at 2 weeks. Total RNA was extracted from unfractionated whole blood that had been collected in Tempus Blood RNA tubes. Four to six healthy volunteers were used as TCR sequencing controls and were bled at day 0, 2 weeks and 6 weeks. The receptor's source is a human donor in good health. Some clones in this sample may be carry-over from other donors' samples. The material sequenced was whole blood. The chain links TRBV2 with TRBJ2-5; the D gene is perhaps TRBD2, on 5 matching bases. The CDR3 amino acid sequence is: CAFAERLQETQYF. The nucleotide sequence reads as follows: TGTGCCTTCGCCGAGCGGCTTCAAGAGACCCAGTACTTC.